This T cell receptor (beta chain) appears in the sequencing data of a study of cytomegalovirus exposure and HLA in healthy donors. The donors were part of the roughly 120-subject validation cohort, which stood apart from the approximately 670-subject first cohort. The J segment lost 2 bases and the V segment lost 0 bases, leaving 7 bases of the junction unmatched. This CDR3 contains 18 residues. CDR1 and CDR2 (germline): LGHNA, YNFKEQ. The repertoire was sequenced with immunoSEQ multiplex PCR; TCRdb's copy has only in-frame clones and lacks some. Here the sample spans about 110,000 clones, around nine tenths being singletons.

The chain carries TRBV4-2 and TRBJ1-1; 12 bases match TRBD1. The source of this sequence is a woman aged 18-29 years in good health and CMV-seronegative. What was sequenced was PBMCs. CDR3 sequence: CASSQERGTGGFNTEAFF. The CDR3 DNA follows: TGTGCCAGCAGCCAAGAAAGGGGGACAGGGGGCTTTAACACTGAAGCTTTCTTT.